These 15 T cell receptor beta chains were all obtained from the same sample, sequenced in a study of blood T cell repertoires in COVID-19. Repertoires were generated with immunoSEQ multiplex PCR, while TCRdb's copy carries only in-frame clones and drops some. Found here are 250,000 to 300,000 clones, about 68% of them singletons; the top ten hold about 3.5%. The source material was peripheral blood. The receptors shown here come from a woman at least 80 years old with acute or convalescent COVID-19.

This chain joins TRBV19 and TRBJ2-5; tentatively, D is TRBD2 (5 bases). Germline V gives CDR1 LNHDA, CDR2 SQIVND (reference sequence). V was shortened by 6 bases and J by 3 bases, with 11 bases between the two germline ends. The CDR3 length is 13 residues. This chain's CDR3 is CASSPTGEETQYF. The CDR3, as DNA: TGTGCCAGTAGCCCGACCGGGGAAGAGACCCAGTACTTC.

This chain uses TRBV10-1 with TRBJ2-2; TRBD1 matches 10 bases. Germline V lookup: CDR1 WNHNN, CDR2 SYGVQD (reference sequence). The CDR3 spans 13 residues. With V trimmed by 10 bases and J by 5 bases, 4 bases remained unmatched. CDR3: CATRTGGTGELFF. The CDR3 bases are TGCGCCACCAGGACAGGGGGGACCGGGGAGCTGTTTTTT.

The V gene is TRBV2, the J gene TRBJ1-2; possible D gene TRBD1, 5 bases. Germline CDR1 and CDR2: SNHLY and FYNNEI. V dropped 2 bases and J dropped 4 bases, with 17 bases sitting between them. This CDR3 is 16 amino acids long. The CDR3 loop reads CASSENQRGWSYGYTF. DNA of the CDR3: TGTGCCAGCAGTGAAAACCAGCGGGGGTGGAGCTATGGCTACACCTTC. Supplemented by reference TRBV2 and TRBJ1-2, the full variable domain reads EPEVTQTPSHQVTQMGQEVILRCVPISNHLYFYWYRQILGQKVEFLVSFYNNEISEKSEIFDDQFSVERPDGSNFTLKIRSTKLEDSAMYFCASSENQRGWSYGYTFGSGTRLTVV.

The rearrangement joins TRBV7-9 to TRBJ1-1; weak D call: TRBD1 (6 bases). From germline, CDR1 is SEHNR and CDR2 FQNEAQ (reference sequence). The CDR3 runs 14 residues. Trimming took 0 bases from V and 9 from J, leaving 14 bases between them. Here the CDR3 DNA reads TGTGCCAGCAGCTTAGCGCTATACGGGACACAAGCTTTCTTT. Translating gives CASSLALYGTQAFF.

The chain couples TRBV6-5 to TRBJ2-1, with 10 bases fitting TRBD2. V shed 6 bases, J shed 8 bases, and the junction held 7 bases outside the gene matches. Germline CDR1 is MNHEY and CDR2 is SVGAGI. The CDR3 totals 14 residues. CDR3 sequence: CASRRRGLADEQFF. CDR3 bases: TGTGCCAGCAGGCGACGTGGACTAGCGGATGAGCAGTTCTTC.

The CDR3 region is CSVVQGSGNTIYF. The CDR3 DNA is TGCAGCGTTGTCCAGGGTTCTGGAAACACCATATATTTT. The rearrangement links TRBV29-1 to TRBJ1-3; a weak D match, TRBD1 (5 bases). V lost 4 bases, J lost 1 base, and 8 bases lay in between. The CDR3 extends over 13 amino acids. CDR1 and CDR2 from the germline V gene are SQVTM and ANQGSEA.

The rearrangement uses TRBV28 and TRBJ2-5; 12 bases map to TRBD1. Germline-derived CDR1 and CDR2 are MDHEN and SYDVKM. The junction had 6 bases not matched to a gene; V was cut back by 5 bases and J by 5 bases. The CDR3 sequence is 15 residues long. DNA of the CDR3: TGTGCCAGCAGTCCCGGGACAGGGGGCCGGGAGACCCAGTACTTC. Its protein is CASSPGTGGRETQYF. The entire variable domain, with the rest obtained from reference TRBV28 and TRBJ2-5, is as follows: DVKVTQSSRYLVKRTGEKVFLECVQDMDHENMFWYRQDPGLGLRLIYFSYDVKMKEKGDIPEGYSVSREKKERFSLILESASTNQTSMYLCASSPGTGGRETQYFGPGTRLLVL.

The chain recombines TRBV29-1 with TRBJ2-2, with a weak D call TRBD1 (6 bases). Trimming removed 4 bases at V and 6 bases at J, with 15 bases between. Germline V CDR1 and CDR2: SQVTM, ANQGSEA. The CDR3 is 14 residues long. The CDR3 spells CSVVPGHTAGELFF. In DNA, the CDR3 is TGCAGCGTTGTGCCGGGACACACTGCCGGGGAGCTGTTTTTT.

This clone was counted between two and nine times. The chain joins TRBV5-1 to TRBJ2-2, with D perhaps TRBD1 (6 bases). The CDR3 consists of 14 residues. V shed 4 bases and J shed 7 bases, with 14 bases lying between them. Germline CDR1 is SGHRS and CDR2 is YFSETQ. The CDR3 region has the DNA TGCGCCAGCAGCACATTACAGGGCGGCGGGGAGCTGTTTTTT. Translating it yields CASSTLQGGGELFF.

V and J are TRBV7-2 and TRBJ1-1; weak D call: TRBD1 (6 bases). This CDR3 region has 14 residues. Per the germline V gene, CDR1 is SGHTA and CDR2 is FQGNSA. Trimming stripped 5 bases from V and 5 bases from J, with 15 bases between. CDR3 in amino acids: CASSEGGGKTEAFF. CDR3 nucleotides: TGTGCCAGCAGCGAAGGGGGGGGGAAGACTGAAGCTTTCTTT.

This clone was seen only a few times. This chain links TRBV12-3 or TRBV12-4 with TRBJ1-2; possible D gene TRBD1, 6 bases. The CDR3 length is 13 residues. V lost 0 bases to trimming and J lost 10 bases, with 12 bases between them. The CDR3 region has the DNA TGTGCCAGCAGTTTAGCCGGCAGGGGTTCCTACACCTTC. Residues: CASSLAGRGSYTF.

This clone appeared a single time. This chain links TRBV6-5 with TRBJ1-2; D call uncertain. CDR1 is MNHEY, CDR2 SVGAGI, per germline. Trimming pared 7 bases from V and 5 bases from J, leaving 14 bases between. This CDR3 comprises 13 residues. CDR3 bases: TGTGCCAGCACCGCGGCCGCCGCGTATGGCTACACCTTC. Protein product: CASTAAAAYGYTF.

V usage is TRBV18 and J usage is TRBJ2-7, with 9 nucleotides matching TRBD1. This CDR3 has 15 amino acids. After removal of 3 bases from V and 5 bases from J, the junction contained 8 bases not matched to a gene. Per the germline V gene, CDR1 is KGHSH and CDR2 is LQKENI. CDR3: CASSPWTGEINEQYF. The DNA for the CDR3 is TGTGCCAGCTCACCCTGGACAGGGGAAATAAACGAGCAGTACTTC.

The chain combines TRBV7-6 with TRBJ1-5, with 11 positions matching TRBD1. CDR1 and CDR2 from the germline V gene are SGHVS and FNYEAQ. The CDR3 has 20 residues. The V and J ends lost 5 bases and 2 bases, in that order; junction bases with no gene match: 17. The CDR3 DNA is TGTGCCAGCAGCCCGGTTACCGGGACAGGGGGTTTTAGGCGCAATCAGCCCCAGCATTTT. It encodes CASSPVTGTGGFRRNQPQHF.

The chain joins TRBV12-3 or TRBV12-4 to TRBJ1-2; D is perhaps TRBD1 (5 bases). The ends were cut back, 7 bases at V and 8 bases at J, with 17 bases in the middle. CDR3 size: 13 residues. The CDR3 DNA sequence: TGTGCCAGCAACCCTCGTGGGGGAGGCGGCTACACCTTC. It translates to CASNPRGGGGYTF.